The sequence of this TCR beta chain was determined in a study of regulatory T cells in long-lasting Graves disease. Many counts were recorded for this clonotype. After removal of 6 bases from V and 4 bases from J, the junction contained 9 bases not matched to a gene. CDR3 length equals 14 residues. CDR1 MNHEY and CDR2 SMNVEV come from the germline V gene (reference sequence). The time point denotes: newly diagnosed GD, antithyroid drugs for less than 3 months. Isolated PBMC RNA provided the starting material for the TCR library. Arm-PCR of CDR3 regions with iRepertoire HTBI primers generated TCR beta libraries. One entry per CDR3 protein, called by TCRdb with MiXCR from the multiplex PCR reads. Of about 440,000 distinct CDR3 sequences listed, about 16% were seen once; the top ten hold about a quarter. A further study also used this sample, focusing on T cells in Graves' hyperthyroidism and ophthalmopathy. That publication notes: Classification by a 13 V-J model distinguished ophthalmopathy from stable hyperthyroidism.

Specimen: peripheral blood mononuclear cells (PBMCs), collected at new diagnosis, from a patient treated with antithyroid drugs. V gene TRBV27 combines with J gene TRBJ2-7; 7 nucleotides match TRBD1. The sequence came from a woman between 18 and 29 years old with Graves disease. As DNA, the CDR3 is TGTGCCAGCAGCCAATACAGGGGAAGTTACGAGCAGTACTTC. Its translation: CASSQYRGSYEQYF.